The clone carrying this T cell receptor beta chain has at least ten counts. The junction does not match germline at one end; this may be a read error. Amplified regions were TCR beta CDR3 sequences from RNA transcripts. HTBI primers were the set used in a first-round RT-PCR of the TCR CDR3. MiXCR, applied by TCRdb to the multiplex PCR reads, yields one record per CDR3 protein. The repertoire includes over 350,000 distinct CDR3 sequences, roughly an eighth of them detected once, and 25% to 30% sits in the top ten. This record belongs to a study of T cells in Graves' hyperthyroidism and ophthalmopathy. This receptor was taken from a man between 50 and 59 years old with Graves' ophthalmopathy. Source material: blood.

The DNA of the CDR3 is TGTGCTAGCAGCAGGACAGGGGACAATGAGCAGTTCTTC. Amino acid sequence: CASSRTGDNEQFF. The V call is TRBV7-7, the J call TRBJ2-1; 9 nucleotides match TRBD1. Germline V gene data show CDR1 as SSHAT and CDR2 as FNYEAQ (reference sequence). This CDR3 spans 13 amino acids.